The 25 T cell receptor beta chains in this list originate from one sample, sequenced in a study of early T cells in non-severe SARS-CoV-2 infection. In TCRdb, the 5' RACE reads were re-called with MiXCR into one record per CDR3 protein. The sample has about 56,000 distinct CDR3 sequences, about 10% seen once. Sequenced material: whole blood. These receptor sequences come from an adult who was a healthcare worker with PCR-confirmed SARS-CoV-2 infection or an uninfected control (not recorded which).

This clonotype was seen at least ten times. This chain joins TRBV10-1 and TRBJ1-1, with TRBD1 identical over 8 bases. The J segment lost 5 bases and the V segment lost 6 bases, leaving 11 bases of the junction unmatched. CDR1 WNHNN and CDR2 SYGVQD come from the germline V gene (reference sequence). This CDR3 is 15 amino acids long. The CDR3 reads CASSPRTGLGTEAFF. The CDR3 region has the DNA TGCGCCAGCAGCCCTAGGACAGGGCTGGGAACTGAAGCTTTCTTT.

This clonotype was found many times. The V and J genes are TRBV4-3 and TRBJ2-7; 9 bases line up with TRBD2. CDR1 is LGHNA and CDR2 is YSLEER in the germline V gene. V trimming: 0 bases; J trimming: 5 bases; junction bases outside the gene matches: 11. CDR3 size: 17 residues. CDR3 nucleotide sequence: TGCGCCAGCAGCCAAGATTTTGGTAGCGGGAGAGATAACGAGCAGTACTTC. This sequence encodes CASSQDFGSGRDNEQYF.

This clonotype was seen ten or more times. The rearrangement uses TRBV4-1 and TRBJ2-5; 9 nucleotides agree with TRBD1. CDR1 MGHRA and CDR2 YSYEKL come from the germline V gene. The CDR3 is made up of 13 amino acids. V trimming: 4 bases; J trimming: 3 bases; junction bases outside the gene matches: 0. The CDR3 here is CASSRDREETQYF. Here the CDR3 DNA reads TGCGCCAGCAGCCGGGACAGGGAAGAGACCCAGTACTTC.

The sample holds many counts of this clonotype. The rearrangement links TRBV7-2 to TRBJ2-1; 9 positions agree with TRBD2. The ends lost 5 bases at V and 3 bases at J; junction bases unmatched: 5. Germline lookup yields CDR1 SGHTA and CDR2 FQGNSA. CDR3 size: 15 residues. CDR3 sequence: CASSPGTSIYNEQFF. The DNA of the CDR3 is TGTGCCAGCAGCCCGGGGACTAGCATCTACAATGAGCAGTTCTTC.

This clonotype was detected ten times or more. The genes are TRBV12-3 or TRBV12-4 and TRBJ1-1; tentative D call: TRBD1 (5 bases). The CDR3 spans 11 residues. V gave up 7 bases and J gave up 11 bases, with 14 bases separating them. CDR3 region: CASILGRSAFF. The DNA of the CDR3 is TGTGCCAGCATCCTGGGGCGTTCGGCTTTCTTT.

This chain uses TRBV20-1 with TRBJ1-5, with 7 bases that match TRBD1. Germline CDR1 is DFQATT and CDR2 is SNEGSKA (reference sequence). The CDR3 is 14 residues long. J gave up 5 bases and V 6 bases, and 10 bases lay outside the gene matches. CDR3 bases: TGCAGTGCGCATAAGGGGACAGAAGATCAGCCCCAGCATTTT. Protein product: CSAHKGTEDQPQHF.

The chain is built from TRBV6-1 and TRBJ2-3; no clear D. The V end was cut by 4 bases, the J end by 2 bases, with 16 bases between. The CDR3 runs 16 residues. Germline V gene sequence: CDR1 MNHNS, CDR2 SASEGT. The CDR3 here is CASSGMGGRPTDTQYF. The CDR3 DNA reads TGTGCCAGCAGTGGAATGGGCGGCCGGCCCACAGATACGCAGTATTTT.

This clonotype was detected ten times or more. The chain combines TRBV7-6 with TRBJ1-2, with D unresolved. The V gene's germline CDR1 is SGHVS and CDR2 FNYEAQ. The CDR3 is 15 residues long. The V and J ends lost 0 bases and 4 bases respectively, with 12 bases between them. CDR3 protein: CASSLAMASPYGYTF. CDR3 nucleotides: TGTGCCAGCAGCTTAGCGATGGCAAGCCCCTATGGCTACACCTTC.

This clonotype was seen at least ten times. This chain uses TRBV4-1 with TRBJ2-1; possibly TRBD2 for D (5 bases). This CDR3 is 15 amino acids long. The germline V gene encodes CDR1 MGHRA and CDR2 YSYEKL. V lost 0 bases and J 1 base, leaving 7 bases between the germline ends. This chain's CDR3 is CASSQDPGSYNEQFF. CDR3 bases: TGCGCCAGCAGCCAAGACCCGGGATCCTACAATGAGCAGTTCTTC.

This sequence joins TRBV4-1 and TRBJ2-1, with 7 bases aligning to TRBD2. J lost 4 bases, V lost 0 bases, and 6 bases had no gene match. CDR3 length: 16 amino acids. Germline CDR1 reads MGHRA; CDR2 reads YSYEKL. Here the CDR3 reads CASSQDGGAGYNEQFF. Here the CDR3 DNA reads TGCGCCAGCAGCCAAGATGGTGGAGCGGGGTACAATGAGCAGTTCTTC.

This clonotype was counted only a few times. The V and J genes are TRBV20-1 and TRBJ2-5; D ambiguous. CDR1 and CDR2 (germline): DFQATT, SNEGSKA (reference sequence). Trimming left V 3 bases short and J 0 bases short, with 8 bases between. The length of the CDR3 is 13 residues. CDR3 amino acids: CSARSWYQETQYF. In nucleotides, the CDR3 is TGCAGTGCTAGGTCTTGGTACCAAGAGACCCAGTACTTC.

The V gene is TRBV7-3, the J gene TRBJ2-2; D unresolved. Germline CDR1 SGHTA, CDR2 FQGTGA. The CDR3 is 14 amino acids. Trimming stripped 2 bases from V and 4 bases from J, with 8 bases between. CDR3 bases: TGTGCCAGCAGCTTAGATCCATCCACCGGGGAGCTGTTTTTT. Translated: CASSLDPSTGELFF.

This clonotype was detected a few times. The rearrangement uses TRBV12-3 or TRBV12-4 and TRBJ2-2, with D hard to call. The CDR3 runs to 14 residues. V dropped 7 bases and J dropped 4 bases, with 13 bases sitting between them. The CDR3 DNA follows: TGTGCCAGCACCCCGAGTAGGGCCACCGGGGAGCTGTTTTTT. Protein sequence: CASTPSRATGELFF.

The sample holds a few counts of this clonotype. The rearrangement uses TRBV7-6 and TRBJ1-1; D is ambiguous. This CDR3 contains 13 residues. The V gene lost 5 bases and the J gene lost 1 base, with 8 bases spanning the gap. CDR1 SGHVS and CDR2 FNYEAQ come from the germline V gene. The CDR3 is CASSPRRNTEAFF. The CDR3 nucleotides are TGTGCCAGCAGCCCCCGAAGGAACACTGAAGCTTTCTTT. Variable domain in full (rest from reference TRBV7-6 and TRBJ1-1): GAGVSQSPRYKVTKRGQDVALRCDPISGHVSLYWYRQALGQGPEFLTYFNYEAQQDKSGLPNDRFSAERPEGSISTLTIQRTEQRDSAMYRCASSPRRNTEAFFGQGTRLTVV.

This clonotype was seen only a few times. This chain uses TRBV4-3 with TRBJ2-7, with D maybe TRBD2 (6 bases). This CDR3 comprises 17 residues. V lost 0 bases to trimming and J lost 6 bases, with 21 bases between them. Germline CDR1 reads LGHNA; CDR2 reads YSLEER. The CDR3 sequence is CASSQDQEAGLNGEQYF. CDR3 sequence (DNA): TGCGCCAGCAGCCAAGATCAGGAGGCGGGACTTAACGGCGAGCAGTACTTC.

This clonotype was counted ten times or more. The chain combines TRBV12-3 or TRBV12-4 with TRBJ2-2; unclear D gene. Trimming pared 3 bases from V and 0 bases from J, leaving 2 bases between. The CDR3 contains 13 residues. CDR3 nucleotide sequence: TGTGCCAGCAGTTTGGCGAACACCGGGGAGCTGTTTTTT. Its translation is CASSLANTGELFF.

The chain employs TRBV6-1 and TRBJ2-2, with TRBD2 as a possible D gene (5 bases). Trimming pared 4 bases from V and 7 bases from J, leaving 7 bases between. The CDR3 has 12 amino acids. CDR1 and CDR2 (germline): MNHNS, SASEGT. The CDR3 loop reads CASSGGFGELFF. CDR3 DNA: TGTGCCAGCAGTGGAGGGTTCGGGGAGCTGTTTTTT.

Ten or more counts support this clonotype. The chain recombines TRBV24-1 with TRBJ2-1, with TRBD1 matching over 8 bases. This CDR3 spans 13 amino acids. Trimming took 5 bases from V and 7 from J; bases not matched to a gene: 3. Germline-derived CDR1 and CDR2 are KGHDR and SFDVKD. The CDR3 region is CATSVQGANEQFF. The CDR3, as DNA: TGTGCCACCAGTGTCCAGGGGGCGAATGAGCAGTTCTTC.

The genes are TRBV11-1 and TRBJ2-1; tentatively, D is TRBD1 (6 bases). The CDR3 spans 18 residues. Trimming cost V 2 bases and J 3 bases, with 20 bases left between them. The germline V gene encodes CDR1 SGHAT and CDR2 FQDESV (reference sequence). CDR3 DNA sequence: TGTGCCAGCAGCTTATACAGGGTAGCGCAGGATTTCTACAATGAGCAGTTCTTC. It encodes CASSLYRVAQDFYNEQFF.

This clonotype was detected many times. The CDR3 sequence: CASSLRLGYGYTF. DNA for the CDR3: TGTGCCAGCAGCCTGAGGCTCGGCTATGGCTACACCTTC. The chain employs TRBV5-6 and TRBJ1-2; no definite D call. The CDR3 sequence is 13 residues long. V lost 4 bases and J 4 bases, leaving 11 bases between the germline ends. Per the germline V gene, CDR1 is SGHDT and CDR2 is YYEEEE.

This clonotype has just a few counts. The chain links TRBV18 to TRBJ2-3; D is uncertain. V was cut by 5 bases and J by 0 bases, with 9 bases left in between. CDR1 and CDR2 (germline): KGHSH, LQKENI. This CDR3 spans 14 amino acids. CDR3 protein: CASSAAGSTDTQYF. As DNA, the CDR3 is TGTGCCAGCTCAGCCGCAGGTAGCACAGATACGCAGTATTTT.

This clonotype was counted between two and nine times. J is TRBJ2-6 and V is TRBV7-2; D is unclear. Germline CDR1 reads SGHTA; CDR2 reads FQGNSA. The CDR3 extends over 14 amino acids. With 2 bases removed from V and 2 bases from J, the gap between germline ends came to 4 bases. CDR3 residues: CASSLNPGANVLTF. CDR3 DNA sequence: TGTGCCAGCAGCTTAAACCCTGGGGCCAACGTCCTGACTTTC.

This clonotype appeared a few times. The rearrangement joins TRBV11-2 to TRBJ2-5; no clear D. Germline V gene data show CDR1 as SGHAT and CDR2 as FQNNGV. The length of the CDR3 is 14 residues. The ends were cut back, 5 bases at V and 5 bases at J, with 15 bases in the middle. CDR3 sequence: CASSRRLGSETQYF. CDR3 DNA sequence: TGTGCCAGCAGCCGCAGGCTAGGGTCCGAGACCCAGTACTTC.

This clonotype was seen a few times. The rearrangement uses TRBV11-2 and TRBJ1-2; D perhaps matches TRBD1 (5 bases). Germline CDR1 is SGHAT and CDR2 is FQNNGV. Trimming cost V 6 bases and J 2 bases, with 10 bases left between them. This CDR3 is built from 13 residues. The CDR3 is CASSPQGNYGYTF. The CDR3 nucleotides are TGTGCCAGCAGTCCCCAGGGAAACTATGGCTACACCTTC.

The sample holds many counts of this clonotype. The J gene is TRBJ1-1, the V gene TRBV29-1; a weak D match, TRBD1 (5 bases). Germline V gene data show CDR1 as SQVTM and CDR2 as ANQGSEA. V was shortened by 7 bases and J by 4 bases, with 16 bases between the two germline ends. The CDR3 totals 13 residues. The CDR3 region has the DNA TGCAGCGGTGGCGAGGGGTGGGGCACTGAAGCTTTCTTT. Translating gives CSGGEGWGTEAFF.